The clone carrying this T cell receptor beta chain was observed a few times. The antigen is not known. The junction and the germline gene differ at one end; a read error may be behind it. The sample is drawn from a study of shared clonotypes between healthy human individuals. Study-wide background: Used for every donor were three CD4 naive, three CD4 memory, two CD8 naive and one CD8 memory plate.

Study results and limitations: Genetic and exposure-history diversity was limited by the small donor number. Sequencing depth was expected to influence donor clonotype sharing. What naive subsets generally showed was a larger estimated richness than memory subsets showed.

The CDR3 is 13 amino acids. Germline V gene lookup returns CDR1 SQVTM and CDR2 ANQGSEA. TCRdb keeps only in-frame clones here, not all; method: immunoSEQ multiplex PCR. The sample carries some 200,000 clones, 65% to 70% recorded once. Material for sequencing was memory CD4+ T cells sorted from blood. Subset indicated: CD45RA-negative fraction. The sequence was obtained from a man aged 25-45 years in good health. This chain joins TRBV29-1 and TRBJ2-7, with 7 bases that match TRBD2. DNA of the CDR3: TGCAGCGCTGAACGGGCAGGGAGGGATGGGCAGTACTTC. Translating it yields CSAERAGRDGQYF.